This T cell receptor beta chain was captured in a study of tumor-infiltrating lymphocytes in primary liver carcinoma. The overall study: Measuring about 4.2 to 10 cm across, the tumors were staged as T1-T3 N0M0. Roughly 3.5 to 7.13 million productive TCRbeta reads were obtained per sample, with similar numbers across tissue types. Study results and caveats: Only about 7.5-24% of top clones showed up in all five tumor regions.

In germline, CDR1 is MGHRA, CDR2 YSYEKL. CDR3 length: 14 residues. Researchers generated TCR beta cDNA from 500 ng of total RNA, relying on a constant-region primer. Each TCR beta library was derived from three nested multiplex PCR rounds that employed slightly modified ARM-PCR. Both of the initial two PCR rounds ran for about 11 cycles and employed TRBV1-TRBV30 forward primers alongside a C-beta reverse primer. TCRdb passed the multiplex PCR reads through MiXCR, listing each CDR3 protein once. The repertoire includes more than 20,000 distinct CDR3 sequences, approximately 70% of them detected once, and about two fifths sits in the top ten. Starting material for RNA and DNA co-extraction consisted of about 19-32 mg of unsorted bulk tissue. Worth noting for this clonotype: Its cognate antigen is unknown. A read error may produce the germline difference seen at one junction end.

The TCR originated in a man aged 35-49 years with primary liver carcinoma and hepatitis B virus infection. Specimen: liver tumor tissue from sampling region 1. Subset specified: tumor region T1, superior pole. The chain links TRBV4-1 to TRBJ1-2; possibly TRBD1 for D (5 bases). CDR3 amino acids: CANSQGDGNCGYAF. The CDR3 nucleotides are TGCGCCAACAGCCAAGGGGACGGGAACTGTGGCTACGCCTTC.